One sample yielded the 12 T cell receptor beta chains listed below, sequenced in a study of blood T cell repertoires in COVID-19. The data were produced by immunoSEQ multiplex PCR, yet TCRdb's version contains in-frame clones alone and is incomplete. The table includes under 65,000 clones, around four fifths detected once. The sample comprised PBMCs or T cells enriched from blood (not recorded which). The origin of the receptors is a woman between 45 and 60 years old with acute COVID-19.

This clone came up once. The rearrangement uses TRBV5-1 and TRBJ1-1; D is perhaps TRBD1 (6 bases). V gave up 3 bases and J gave up 5 bases, with 14 bases separating them. Germline V gene sequence: CDR1 SGHRS, CDR2 YFSETQ. The CDR3 is made up of 14 amino acids. For the CDR3, the DNA is TGCGCCAGCAGCTCGGCGGACAGAACAACTGAAGCTTTCTTT. Translation gives CASSSADRTTEAFF.

With regard to this clone: The sample contains more than one DNA sequence encoding this CDR3. This sequence joins TRBV9 and TRBJ2-5; 15 positions agree with TRBD2. Losses at the gene ends were 4 bases for V and 5 bases for J; bases not matched to a gene: 3. The germline gives CDR1 SGDLS, CDR2 YYNGEE. This CDR3 has 15 residues. The CDR3 is CASSPGLAGGETQYF. The CDR3 DNA reads as TGTGCCAGCAGCCCCGGACTAGCGGGAGGGGAGACCCAGTACTTC.

The CDR3, as DNA: TGTGCCAGCAGCTTCAAGAGACAGGGGTTTCGCTACAATGAGCAGTTCTTC. This encodes CASSFKRQGFRYNEQFF. The chain has TRBV7-9 and TRBJ2-1; 8 bases are a match to TRBD1. This CDR3 spans 17 amino acids. Germline V gives CDR1 SEHNR, CDR2 FQNEAQ (reference sequence). Trimming took 3 bases from V and 3 from J; bases not matched to a gene: 10.

The CDR3 protein is CASREDKGSTDTQYF. As DNA, the CDR3 is TGCGCCAGCAGAGAGGACAAAGGAAGCACAGATACGCAGTATTTT. The chain joins TRBV10-2 to TRBJ2-3; the D gene is possibly TRBD1 (5 bases). This CDR3 region has 15 residues. The ends were cut back, 6 bases at V and 0 bases at J, with 13 bases in the middle. Germline V gene data show CDR1 as WSHSY and CDR2 as SAAADI.

J is TRBJ1-2 and V is TRBV12-3 or TRBV12-4; tentative D call: TRBD1 (5 bases). Trimming removed 7 bases from V and 2 bases from J, with 8 bases in between. This CDR3 contains 12 residues. The CDR3 bases are TGTGCCAGCACAAGACAGAACTATGGCTACACCTTC. The encoded protein is CASTRQNYGYTF.

The chain combines TRBV29-1 with TRBJ1-2; TRBD1 aligns across 10 bases. Per the germline V gene, CDR1 is SQVTM and CDR2 is ANQGSEA. The V and J ends lost 4 bases and 2 bases, in that order; junction bases with no gene match: 1. The CDR3 spans 13 residues. The CDR3 coding sequence is TGCAGCGTTGTGGGACAGGGGAACTATGGCTACACCTTC. The encoded protein is CSVVGQGNYGYTF.

The V and J genes are TRBV20-1 and TRBJ1-6; 7 bases match TRBD1. Trimming took 3 bases from V and 7 from J; bases not matched to a gene: 9. Germline loops: CDR1 DFQATT, CDR2 SNEGSKA (reference sequence). The CDR3 is 15 residues long. The CDR3 DNA follows: TGCAGTGCTAGTGCGTACAGGGGTGGGAATTCACCCCTCCACTTT. Encoded protein: CSASAYRGGNSPLHF.

V gene TRBV28 combines with J gene TRBJ1-1; D not resolved. The germline V and J ends were trimmed by 8 bases and 0 bases, with 16 bases remaining between them. The V gene's germline CDR1 is MDHEN and CDR2 SYDVKM. The CDR3 is made up of 15 amino acids. This chain's CDR3 is CASRWEGGMNTEAFF. As DNA, the CDR3 is TGTGCCAGCCGCTGGGAGGGTGGAATGAACACTGAAGCTTTCTTT. The complete variable domain, with remaining parts taken from reference TRBV28 and TRBJ1-1, reads DVKVTQSSRYLVKRTGEKVFLECVQDMDHENMFWYRQDPGLGLRLIYFSYDVKMKEKGDIPEGYSVSREKKERFSLILESASTNQTSMYLCASRWEGGMNTEAFFGQGTRLTVV.

The chain has TRBV2 and TRBJ1-4; 8 nucleotides match TRBD1. Germline CDR1 and CDR2: SNHLY and FYNNEI. V shed 10 bases, J shed 4 bases, and the junction held 11 bases outside the gene matches. The CDR3 extends over 15 amino acids. The CDR3 protein is CATQFDRGINEKLFF. CDR3 DNA sequence: TGTGCCACCCAGTTCGACAGGGGCATTAATGAAAAACTGTTTTTT.

This chain links TRBV7-2 with TRBJ1-2; no reliable D call. This CDR3 comprises 13 residues. Trimming removed 2 bases at V and 5 bases at J, with 9 bases between. CDR1 is SGHTA, CDR2 FQGNSA, per germline. DNA for the CDR3: TGTGCCAGCAGCTTATCTTCTAGGTATGGCTACACCTTC. It translates to CASSLSSRYGYTF.

This sequence joins TRBV3-1 (or the pseudogene TRBV3-2) and TRBJ1-5; 7 nucleotides align to TRBD1. The V gene end was trimmed by 2 bases and the J gene end by 9 bases; junction bases not matched to a gene: 10. Germline CDR1 LGHDT, CDR2 YNNKEL (reference sequence). The CDR3 covers 15 residues. The CDR3 protein is CASSQYTGAPSPQHF. The CDR3 region has the DNA TGTGCCAGCAGCCAATACACAGGGGCCCCCTCGCCCCAGCATTTT.

The chain combines TRBV3-1 (or the pseudogene TRBV3-2) with TRBJ1-2; no reliable D call. The germline V gene has CDR1 LGHDT and CDR2 YNNKEL (reference sequence). The length of the CDR3 is 13 residues. V lost 2 bases, J lost 7 bases, and 11 bases lay in between. CDR3 sequence: CASSQMTSSGYTF. CDR3 sequence (DNA): TGTGCCAGCAGCCAAATGACAAGCTCTGGCTACACCTTC.